The rows below give T cell receptor beta chains drawn from one sample of a study of blood T cell repertoires in COVID-19. Measured with immunoSEQ multiplex PCR; TCRdb has only the in-frame clones, and not every one. The repertoire includes about 74,000 clones, roughly four fifths of them detected once, and about 21% sits in the top ten. The sequenced sample consisted of peripheral blood. The receptors here all came from a man aged 70-80 years with acute or convalescent COVID-19. Each CDR3 is given with its conserved first and last residue. The order of the fields is J gene, V gene, CDR3 protein.

j_gene: TRBJ2-5; v_gene: TRBV24-1; CDR3aa: CATSAGGVLPQYF
j_gene: TRBJ2-2; v_gene: TRBV6-2/TRBV6-3; CDR3aa: CASSKGLAGAHGELFF
j_gene: TRBJ2-3; v_gene: TRBV10-3; CDR3aa: CAISAGRVLTDTQYF
j_gene: TRBJ2-7; v_gene: TRBV5-1; CDR3aa: CASSVTSGTYEQYF
j_gene: TRBJ1-2; v_gene: TRBV6-2/TRBV6-3; CDR3aa: CASSPPGSFQNYGYTF
j_gene: TRBJ1-6; v_gene: TRBV28; CDR3aa: CASSPPTRGTFSPLHF
j_gene: TRBJ1-2; v_gene: TRBV27; CDR3aa: CASSLSYRNGYTF
j_gene: TRBJ1-1; v_gene: TRBV9; CDR3aa: CASSVEGGVAFF
j_gene: TRBJ2-7; v_gene: TRBV11-3; CDR3aa: CASSGRTGYEQYF
j_gene: TRBJ1-2; v_gene: TRBV5-1; CDR3aa: CASSFAGTGHGYTF
j_gene: TRBJ2-1; v_gene: TRBV19; CDR3aa: CASTPAEPSSYNEQFF
j_gene: TRBJ2-1; v_gene: TRBV7-9; CDR3aa: CASSPPGLAGENEQFF
j_gene: TRBJ1-2; v_gene: TRBV7-8; CDR3aa: CASSRDRRNYGYTF
j_gene: TRBJ1-6; v_gene: TRBV11-1; CDR3aa: CASSQPGSSSHF
j_gene: TRBJ2-2; v_gene: TRBV7-9; CDR3aa: CASSLEVGEEGGELFF
j_gene: TRBJ1-4; v_gene: TRBV19; CDR3aa: CASSIAEYEKLFF
j_gene: TRBJ1-1; v_gene: TRBV12-3/TRBV12-4; CDR3aa: CASSFSRTEAFF
j_gene: TRBJ2-7; v_gene: TRBV24-1; CDR3aa: CATSDPESGRDAPRDSPYEQYF
j_gene: TRBJ2-7; v_gene: TRBV6-5; CDR3aa: CASSRESYHEQYF
j_gene: TRBJ2-5; v_gene: TRBV24-1; CDR3aa: CATSDWRLDDQETQYF
j_gene: TRBJ1-2; v_gene: TRBV15; CDR3aa: CATSRERGAQGIYGYTF
j_gene: TRBJ2-1; v_gene: TRBV9; CDR3aa: CASSLPSNEQFF
j_gene: TRBJ2-7; v_gene: TRBV5-6; CDR3aa: CASTLLAGGPSSYEQYF
j_gene: TRBJ1-2; v_gene: TRBV2; CDR3aa: CASSLDRTYGYTF
j_gene: TRBJ2-3; v_gene: TRBV5-6; CDR3aa: CASSFGTATDTQYF
j_gene: TRBJ2-2; v_gene: TRBV11-1; CDR3aa: CASSLRGGTNTGELFF
j_gene: TRBJ1-1; v_gene: TRBV5-4; CDR3aa: CASTRGLDTEAFF
j_gene: TRBJ1-6; v_gene: TRBV7-3; CDR3aa: CASSPTGTGDSPLHF
j_gene: TRBJ2-2; v_gene: TRBV18; CDR3aa: CASSPGTVSLGGELFF
j_gene: TRBJ2-2; v_gene: TRBV11-2; CDR3aa: CASSLREGLAGDRELFF
j_gene: TRBJ1-5; v_gene: TRBV19; CDR3aa: CASTYIGDSNQPQHF
j_gene: TRBJ1-4; v_gene: TRBV7-3; CDR3aa: CASSLHRLWEKLFF
j_gene: TRBJ2-3; v_gene: TRBV5-1; CDR3aa: CASSYGQGASTDTQYF
j_gene: TRBJ2-7; v_gene: TRBV9; CDR3aa: CASSVEAGGPYEQYF
j_gene: TRBJ2-7; v_gene: TRBV3-1/TRBV3-2; CDR3aa: CASSQDTTSYEQYF
j_gene: TRBJ1-5; v_gene: TRBV7-9; CDR3aa: CASSQGGGQPQHF
j_gene: TRBJ1-5; v_gene: TRBV6-5; CDR3aa: CASSRQGAPYQPQHF
j_gene: TRBJ2-7; v_gene: TRBV6-6; CDR3aa: CASSYLGTTYEQYF
j_gene: TRBJ2-1; v_gene: TRBV4-3; CDR3aa: CASSQETSGLSYNEQFF
j_gene: TRBJ2-7; v_gene: TRBV2; CDR3aa: CASNLWEDPYEQYF
j_gene: TRBJ2-7; v_gene: TRBV5-1; CDR3aa: CASSLAAGTGGAYEQYF
j_gene: TRBJ2-1; v_gene: TRBV3-1/TRBV3-2; CDR3aa: CASSQLEGLNEQFF
j_gene: TRBJ2-1; v_gene: TRBV19; CDR3aa: CASSIGTGVPSYNEQFF
j_gene: TRBJ1-3; v_gene: TRBV5-6; CDR3aa: CASSLARGNTIYF
j_gene: TRBJ2-7; v_gene: TRBV18; CDR3aa: CASSLIAGDSYEQYF
j_gene: TRBJ2-2; v_gene: TRBV5-1; CDR3aa: CASSSTTGQNTGELFF
j_gene: TRBJ1-4; v_gene: TRBV29-1; CDR3aa: CSARDRDEKLFF
j_gene: TRBJ2-7; v_gene: TRBV5-6; CDR3aa: CASKSQGRSYEQYF
j_gene: TRBJ2-7; v_gene: TRBV18; CDR3aa: CASSPSGGNEQYF
j_gene: TRBJ2-1; v_gene: TRBV6-1; CDR3aa: CASSEGPLSSYNEQFF